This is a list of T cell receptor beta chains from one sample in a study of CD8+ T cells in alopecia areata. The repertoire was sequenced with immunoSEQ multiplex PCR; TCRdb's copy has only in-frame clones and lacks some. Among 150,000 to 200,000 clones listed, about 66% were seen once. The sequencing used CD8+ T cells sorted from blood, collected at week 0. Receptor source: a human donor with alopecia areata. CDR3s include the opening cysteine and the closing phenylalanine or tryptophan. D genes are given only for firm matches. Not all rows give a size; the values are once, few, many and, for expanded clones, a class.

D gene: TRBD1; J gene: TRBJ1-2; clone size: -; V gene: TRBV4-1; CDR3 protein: CASSQDRRWDRVLGYTF; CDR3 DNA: TGCGCCAGCAGCCAAGATCGCCGATGGGACAGGGTCCTTGGCTACACCTTC
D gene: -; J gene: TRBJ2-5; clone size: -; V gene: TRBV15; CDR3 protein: CATSSREETQYF; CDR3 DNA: TGTGCCACCAGCAGCAGGGAGGAGACCCAGTACTTC
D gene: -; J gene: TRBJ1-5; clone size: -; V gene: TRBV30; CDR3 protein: CAWSAGDHQPQHF; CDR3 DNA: TGTGCCTGGAGTGCAGGAGACCATCAGCCCCAGCATTTT
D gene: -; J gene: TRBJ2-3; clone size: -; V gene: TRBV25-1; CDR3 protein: CASIPRDSPTDTQYF; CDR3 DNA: TGTGCCAGCATCCCACGGGACTCTCCCACAGATACGCAGTATTTT
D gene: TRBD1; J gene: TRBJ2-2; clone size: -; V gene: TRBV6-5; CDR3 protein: CASSYRTGGTGELFF; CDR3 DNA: TGTGCCAGCAGTTATAGGACAGGTGGCACCGGGGAGCTGTTTTTT
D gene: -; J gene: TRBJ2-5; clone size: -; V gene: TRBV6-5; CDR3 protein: CASSYTGETQYF; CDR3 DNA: TGTGCCAGCAGTTACACCGGGGAGACCCAGTACTTC
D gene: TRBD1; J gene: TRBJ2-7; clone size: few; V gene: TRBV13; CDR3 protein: CASSLTGANEQYF; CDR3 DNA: TGTGCCAGCAGCTTAACAGGGGCAAACGAGCAGTACTTC
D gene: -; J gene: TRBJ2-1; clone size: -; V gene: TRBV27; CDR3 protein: CASSLYHGEEQFF; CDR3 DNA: TGTGCCAGCAGTTTATATCACGGCGAAGAGCAGTTCTTC
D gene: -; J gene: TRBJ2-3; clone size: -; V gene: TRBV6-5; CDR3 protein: CASSYYLTDTQYF; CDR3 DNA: TGTGCCAGCAGTTACTACCTCACAGATACGCAGTATTTT
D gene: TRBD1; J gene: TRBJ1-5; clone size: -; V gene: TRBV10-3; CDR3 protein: CAISSDRGQPQHF; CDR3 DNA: TGTGCCATCAGTTCTGACAGGGGCCAGCCCCAGCATTTT
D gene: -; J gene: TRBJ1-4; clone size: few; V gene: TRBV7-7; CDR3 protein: CASSLTAQTNEKLFF; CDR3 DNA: TGTGCCAGCAGCTTAACGGCCCAAACTAATGAAAAACTGTTTTTT
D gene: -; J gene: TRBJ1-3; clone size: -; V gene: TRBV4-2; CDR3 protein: CASSQVGGFSGNTIYF; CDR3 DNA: TGTGCCAGCAGCCAAGTAGGGGGATTCTCTGGAAACACCATATATTTT
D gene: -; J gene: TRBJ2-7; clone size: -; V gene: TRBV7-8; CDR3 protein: CASSLVIERDEQYF; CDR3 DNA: TGTGCCAGCAGCTTAGTTATTGAAAGGGACGAGCAGTACTTC
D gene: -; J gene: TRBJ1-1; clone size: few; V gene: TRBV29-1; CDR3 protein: CSVAENPDRPMNTEAFF; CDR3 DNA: TGCAGCGTCGCCGAGAACCCGGACAGACCAATGAACACTGAAGCTTTCTTT
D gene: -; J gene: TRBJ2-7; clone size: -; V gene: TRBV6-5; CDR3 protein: CASSDRGGAYEQYF; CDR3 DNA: TGTGCCAGCAGTGACCGAGGGGGTGCCTACGAGCAGTACTTC
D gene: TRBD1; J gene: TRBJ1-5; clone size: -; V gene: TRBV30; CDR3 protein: CAWMKTSGDRGVLATQPQHF; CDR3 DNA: TGTGCCTGGATGAAAACCTCTGGGGACAGGGGAGTGCTGGCCACTCAGCCCCAGCATTTT
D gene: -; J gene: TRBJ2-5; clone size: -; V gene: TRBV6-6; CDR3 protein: CASWEGAETQYF; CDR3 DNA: TGTGCCAGCTGGGAGGGGGCGGAGACCCAGTACTTC
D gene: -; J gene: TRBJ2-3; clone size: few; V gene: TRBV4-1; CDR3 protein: CASSQDPGRTDTQYF; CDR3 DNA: TGCGCCAGCAGCCAAGACCCGGGGCGCACAGATACGCAGTATTTT
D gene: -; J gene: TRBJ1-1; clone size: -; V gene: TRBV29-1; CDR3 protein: CSVFQPTEAFF; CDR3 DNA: TGCAGCGTATTCCAGCCCACTGAAGCTTTCTTT
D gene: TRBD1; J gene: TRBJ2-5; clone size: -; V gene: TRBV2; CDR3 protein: CASRGQGQETQYF; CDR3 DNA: TGTGCCAGCAGAGGACAGGGCCAAGAGACCCAGTACTTC
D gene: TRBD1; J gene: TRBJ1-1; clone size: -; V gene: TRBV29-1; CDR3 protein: CSVELRYRGSNTEAFF; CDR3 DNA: TGCAGCGTTGAATTGCGGTACAGGGGAAGTAACACTGAAGCTTTCTTT
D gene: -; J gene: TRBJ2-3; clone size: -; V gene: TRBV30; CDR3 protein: CAWSLAGITDTQYF; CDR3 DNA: TGTGCCTGGAGCCTGGCGGGTATCACAGATACGCAGTATTTT
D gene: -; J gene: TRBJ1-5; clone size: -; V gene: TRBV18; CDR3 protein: CASSPYSGPQHF; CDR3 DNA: TGTGCCAGCTCACCCTACAGCGGGCCCCAGCATTTT